A selection of T cell receptor beta chains follows, all from one sample in a study of blood T cell repertoires in COVID-19. The repertoire was sequenced with immunoSEQ multiplex PCR; TCRdb's copy has only in-frame clones and lacks some. Of about 320,000 clones detected, about 89% appear once; the ten largest clones hold under 7.5%. The specimen sequenced was peripheral blood. The receptors originated from a young man who had recovered from COVID-19. Both conserved end residues are part of each CDR3. Fields, in order: CDR3 protein, CDR3 DNA, CDR3 length, D gene, J gene, V gene, clone size. D genes are given only for firm matches. A row's size may be missing; if present it is once, few, many or a size class.

CASSSGYGSEQYF TGTGCCAGCAGCTCAGGCTACGGGAGCGAGCAGTACTTC 13 . TRBJ2-7 TRBV7-9 .
CASSISKPGSYNEQFF TGTGCCAGTAGTATAAGTAAGCCGGGGTCCTACAATGAGCAGTTCTTC 16 . TRBJ2-1 TRBV19 .
CASSSAGTGPATNEKLFF TGTGCCAGCAGCTCAGCCGGGACAGGGCCCGCAACTAATGAAAAACTGTTTTTT 18 TRBD1 TRBJ1-4 TRBV13 .
CASSHPGTGTGDTDTQYF TGTGCCAGCAGCCACCCAGGCACCGGGACAGGTGACACAGATACGCAGTATTTT 18 TRBD1 TRBJ2-3 TRBV14 .
CAISESQGNQPQHF TGTGCCATCAGTGAGTCGCAGGGCAATCAGCCCCAGCATTTT 14 . TRBJ1-5 TRBV10-3 .
CASSLMSGNQPQHF TGTGCCAGCAGCTTGATGTCAGGGAATCAGCCCCAGCATTTT 14 . TRBJ1-5 TRBV7-6 few
CSVQNQRRYNEQFF TGCAGCGTCCAAAACCAGCGTAGATACAATGAGCAGTTCTTC 14 . TRBJ2-1 TRBV29-1 .
CASSRGLAGGLSYNEQFF TGTGCCAGCAGCCGAGGGCTAGCGGGAGGGCTCTCCTACAATGAGCAGTTCTTC 18 TRBD2 TRBJ2-1 TRBV11-2 .
CASSLAPGTGQTEAFF TGTGCTAGCAGCTTAGCTCCTGGGACAGGCCAGACTGAAGCTTTCTTT 16 TRBD1 TRBJ1-1 TRBV7-7 .
CASSLESGSYDEQYF TGTGCCAGCAGTTTAGAGAGCGGGAGTTACGACGAGCAGTACTTC 15 TRBD2 TRBJ2-7 TRBV28 .
CASSSGGNTEAFF TGTGCCAGCAGTTCAGGGGGCAACACTGAAGCTTTCTTT 13 TRBD1 TRBJ1-1 TRBV12-3/TRBV12-4 .
CAWSVRGRVGQPQHF TGTGCCTGGAGTGTACGGGGTAGGGTTGGCCAGCCCCAGCATTTT 15 . TRBJ1-5 TRBV30 .
CASSDTADYGYTF TGTGCCAGCAGTGATACAGCCGACTATGGCTACACCTTC 13 . TRBJ1-2 TRBV6-1 .
CASSQDVMGGGSYNEQFF TGCGCCAGCAGCCAAGATGTTATGGGGGGAGGATCCTACAATGAGCAGTTCTTC 18 . TRBJ2-1 TRBV4-3 once
CASSPRPSGSNEQYF TGTGCCAGCAGCCCGCGGCCTAGCGGGAGTAACGAGCAGTACTTC 15 TRBD2 TRBJ2-7 TRBV3-1/TRBV3-2 .
CSVEIGLAGLVAFF TGCAGCGTTGAAATTGGACTGGCAGGTCTTGTAGCTTTCTTT 14 . TRBJ1-1 TRBV29-1 .
CATSDWEGDTQYF TGTGCCACCAGTGATTGGGAGGGAGATACGCAGTATTTT 13 TRBD2 TRBJ2-3 TRBV24-1 .
CASRRGANQPQHF TGTGCCAGCAGACGGGGGGCCAATCAGCCCCAGCATTTT 13 . TRBJ1-5 TRBV27 .
CASSPEGAYEQYF TGCGCCAGCAGCCCAGAGGGTGCCTACGAGCAGTACTTC 13 . TRBJ2-7 TRBV5-1 .
CASSLGLTEAFF TGTGCCAGCAGTTTAGGACTAACTGAAGCTTTCTTT 12 . TRBJ1-1 TRBV12-3/TRBV12-4 .
CASSLGPTGGTEAFF TGCGCCAGCAGCTTGGGACCGACAGGGGGGACTGAAGCTTTCTTT 15 TRBD1 TRBJ1-1 TRBV5-1 .
CASSQVSRSEQYF TGTGCCAGCAGCCAAGTTAGCCGGAGCGAGCAGTACTTC 13 . TRBJ2-7 TRBV14 .
CASSKSRGQSYEQYF TGTGCCAGCAGCAAATCAAGGGGTCAATCCTACGAGCAGTACTTC 15 . TRBJ2-7 TRBV21-1 .
CASSLDGPGYTF TGTGCCAGCAGTTTAGATGGGCCTGGCTACACCTTC 12 . TRBJ1-2 TRBV12-3/TRBV12-4 once
CASSSGQDGEKLFF TGTGCCAGCAGTTCCGGACAGGATGGGGAAAAACTGTTTTTT 14 TRBD1 TRBJ1-4 TRBV6-2/TRBV6-3 .
CASSEKLTGPYEQYF TGCGCCAGCAGTGAGAAGTTGACTGGCCCCTACGAGCAGTACTTC 15 . TRBJ2-7 TRBV10-2 .
CASSLWSGETQYF TGTGCCAGCAGCTTATGGTCCGGGGAGACCCAGTACTTC 13 . TRBJ2-5 TRBV7-3 .
CASSYRGGSEQYF TGTGCCAGCAGTTACAGGGGCGGTTCCGAGCAGTACTTC 13 . TRBJ2-7 TRBV6-6 .
CASSGREDGEQYF TGTGCCAGCAGTGGGCGGGAGGATGGCGAGCAGTACTTC 13 TRBD2 TRBJ2-7 TRBV12-3/TRBV12-4 .
CAISSPGVGNTIYF TGTGCCATCAGTTCTCCGGGGGTCGGAAACACCATATATTTT 14 . TRBJ1-3 TRBV10-3 once
CASSPPQTSGNNEQFF TGTGCCAGCTCACCACCGCAGACTAGCGGGAACAATGAGCAGTTCTTC 16 TRBD2 TRBJ2-1 TRBV18 .
CASSQGASDTQYF TGCGCCAGCAGCCAAGGGGCTTCAGATACGCAGTATTTT 13 . TRBJ2-3 TRBV4-1 .
CASSPGGSGNTIYF TGTGCCAGCAGCCCCGGGGGCTCTGGAAACACCATATATTTT 14 . TRBJ1-3 TRBV6-5 .
CASSPARGETQYF TGCGCCAGCAGCCCCGCCAGGGGGGAGACCCAGTACTTC 13 TRBD1 TRBJ2-5 TRBV4-1 .
CASSLASPRNYEQYF TGCGCCAGCAGCTTGGCGAGCCCGAGGAACTACGAGCAGTACTTC 15 . TRBJ2-7 TRBV5-1 .
CASSSTGQGGNEQFF TGTGCCAGCAGCAGTACGGGACAGGGAGGAAATGAGCAGTTCTTC 15 TRBD1 TRBJ2-1 TRBV7-8 .
CASSHRGSATNEKLFF TGTGCCAGCAGCCACAGGGGGTCCGCAACTAATGAAAAACTGTTTTTT 16 TRBD1 TRBJ1-4 TRBV2 once
CASSQGQPNQPQHF TGTGCCAGCAGCCAGGGACAGCCCAATCAGCCCCAGCATTTT 14 TRBD1 TRBJ1-5 TRBV4-2 .
CASSSGQGFNQPQHF TGTGCCAGCAGCTCCGGACAGGGGTTCAATCAGCCCCAGCATTTT 15 TRBD1 TRBJ1-5 TRBV6-5 .
CASSFDRGGNSPLHF TGTGCCAGCAGCTTTGACAGGGGTGGGAATTCACCCCTCCACTTT 15 TRBD1 TRBJ1-6 TRBV3-1/TRBV3-2 .
CASSQIGTVGQPQHF TGTGCCAGCAGTCAAATCGGGACAGTTGGTCAGCCCCAGCATTTT 15 TRBD1 TRBJ1-5 TRBV27 .
CASSLVAGEGIEQYF TGTGCCAGCAGCTTAGTAGCGGGGGAGGGTATCGAGCAGTACTTC 15 TRBD2 TRBJ2-7 TRBV7-2 .
CASSYWGTSNNYGYTF TGTGCCAGCAGTTATTGGGGGACTTCTAATAACTATGGCTACACCTTC 16 . TRBJ1-2 TRBV6-2/TRBV6-3 .
CASSPLTGDHSGNTIYF TGTGCCAGCAGCCCACTGACAGGGGACCACTCTGGAAACACCATATATTTT 17 TRBD1 TRBJ1-3 TRBV3-1/TRBV3-2 .
CAISELGGGQETQYF TGTGCCATCAGTGAGCTGGGAGGTGGGCAAGAGACCCAGTACTTC 15 . TRBJ2-5 TRBV10-3 .
CASSFMREEGYTF TGTGCCAGCAGCTTTATGAGGGAGGAAGGCTACACCTTC 13 . TRBJ1-2 TRBV7-9 few
CASSWEAMNTEAFF TGTGCCAGCAGTTGGGAGGCGATGAACACTGAAGCTTTCTTT 14 . TRBJ1-1 TRBV6-2/TRBV6-3 .
CASTASGNSYNEQFF TGTGCCAGCACCGCGAGCGGGAACTCCTACAATGAGCAGTTCTTC 15 TRBD2 TRBJ2-1 TRBV7-9 few
CASSYPGQGVDEQYF TGTGCCAGCAGCTATCCGGGACAGGGTGTCGACGAGCAGTACTTC 15 TRBD1 TRBJ2-7 TRBV7-9 few
CASSEDSTDTQYF TGTGCCAGCAGTGAGGACTCCACAGATACGCAGTATTTT 13 . TRBJ2-3 TRBV6-4 .
CASSRLAGIYEQFF TGTGCCAGCAGCCGACTAGCTGGTATCTATGAGCAGTTCTTC 14 TRBD2 TRBJ2-1 TRBV3-1/TRBV3-2 .
CASSPDWKRGELFF TGTGCCAGCAGCCCGGACTGGAAGAGGGGGGAGCTGTTTTTT 14 . TRBJ2-2 TRBV7-6 once
CASSLWEAAFYNEQFF TGTGCCAGCAGCTTATGGGAGGCGGCTTTCTACAATGAGCAGTTCTTC 16 . TRBJ2-1 TRBV7-9 .
CASSLRRESSYNSPLHF TGCGCCAGCAGCCTAAGGAGGGAGTCCTCCTATAATTCACCCCTCCACTTT 17 . TRBJ1-6 TRBV4-1 .
CATSDAGTVTGELFF TGTGCCACCAGTGATGCCGGGACAGTTACCGGGGAGCTGTTTTTT 15 TRBD1 TRBJ2-2 TRBV24-1 few